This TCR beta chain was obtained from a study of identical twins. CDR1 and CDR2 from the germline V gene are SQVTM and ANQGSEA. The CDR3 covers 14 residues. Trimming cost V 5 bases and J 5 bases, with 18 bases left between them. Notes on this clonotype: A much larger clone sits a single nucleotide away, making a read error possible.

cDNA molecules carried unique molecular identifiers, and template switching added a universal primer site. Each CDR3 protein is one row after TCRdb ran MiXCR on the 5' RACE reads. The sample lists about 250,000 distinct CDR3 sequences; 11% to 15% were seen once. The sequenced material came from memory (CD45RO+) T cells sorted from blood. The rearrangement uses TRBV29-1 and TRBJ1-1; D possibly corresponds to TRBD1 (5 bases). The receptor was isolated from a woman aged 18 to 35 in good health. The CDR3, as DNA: TGCAGCGTTTTCGGGACCTCGAGGAAGACTGAAGCTTTCTTT. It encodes CSVFGTSRKTEAFF.